These 30 T cell receptor beta chains share one sample of origin, sequenced in a study of T cell repertoires in cytomegalovirus infection. These TCRs are of unknown antigen specificity. MiXCR, run by TCRdb on the reads, gives a single entry per CDR3 protein. The sample records 650,000 to 900,000 distinct CDR3 sequences, 30% to 35% being singletons. The sequencing here drew on cultured CD8+ T cells from PBMCs, taken from culture after CMV antigen stimulation. The receptors stem from a human donor in good health (CMV status not recorded). Some clones in this sample may be carry-over from other donors' samples.

This clonotype was picked up a small number of times. The rearrangement links TRBV7-2 to TRBJ2-5, with TRBD2 as a possible D gene (5 bases). This CDR3 is 16 amino acids long. Per germline, CDR1 SGHTA and CDR2 FQGNSA. Trimming removed 3 bases from V and 7 bases from J, with 21 bases in between. CDR3 protein: CASSLELVGNHGTQYF. CDR3 bases: TGTGCCAGCAGCTTGGAACTAGTGGGTAACCACGGGACCCAGTACTTC.

This clonotype was seen repeatedly, ten times or more. Here the CDR3 reads CASRGDGVLSSGNTIYF. CDR3 in DNA: TGTGCCAGCAGGGGGGATGGCGTCCTTTCGAGTGGAAACACCATATATTTT. This chain connects TRBV12-3 or TRBV12-4 to TRBJ1-3; D is perhaps TRBD1 (5 bases). This CDR3 is built from 17 residues. Trimming stripped 6 bases from V and 3 bases from J, with 21 bases between.

The V and J genes are TRBV6-5 and TRBJ2-1; D is unresolved. Germline V gives CDR1 MNHEY, CDR2 SVGAGI. V was pared by 2 bases and J by 5 bases, with 1 base between. The CDR3 runs to 11 residues. The CDR3 is CASSYHNEQFF. The CDR3 DNA is TGTGCCAGCAGTTACCACAATGAGCAGTTCTTC.

The chain uses TRBV20-1 and TRBJ2-3; 9 bases map to TRBD2. CDR1 and CDR2 (germline): DFQATT, SNEGSKA (reference sequence). The CDR3 is 16 residues long. Germline trimming cut 0 bases from V and 7 bases from J; bases unmatched to any gene: 11. The CDR3 here is CSARDLRGGATYTQYF. The DNA for the CDR3 is TGCAGTGCTAGAGATTTACGCGGGGGGGCCACGTATACGCAGTATTTT.

This clonotype was detected many times. The chain employs TRBV18 and TRBJ2-1; 7 bases are a match to TRBD1. Germline-derived CDR1 and CDR2 are KGHSH and LQKENI. The J segment lost 0 bases and the V segment lost 3 bases, leaving 5 bases of the junction unmatched. The CDR3 has 16 amino acids. CDR3: CASSPLGQSSYNEQFF. The CDR3 DNA reads as TGTGCCAGCTCACCCTTGGGACAGAGCTCCTACAATGAGCAGTTCTTC.

Remarks on this clonotype: A read error may account for a junction end that differs from germline. V is TRBV27 and J is TRBJ2-1; 15 positions match TRBD2. This CDR3 is built from 16 residues. From germline, CDR1 is MNHEY and CDR2 SMNVEV (reference sequence). The CDR3 here is CASSGLAGGSSNEQFF. The CDR3 nucleotides read TGTGCCAGCAGCGGACTAGCGGGGGGGTCCTCCAATGAGCAGTTCTTC.

This clonotype was counted a few times. CDR3: CASSIVSKGRPQHF. CDR3 DNA sequence: TGTGCCAGCAGTATTGTTTCAAAGGGCCGGCCCCAGCATTTT. The chain couples TRBV6-2 or TRBV6-3 to TRBJ1-5; D unresolved. The CDR3 runs to 14 residues. The germline V gene encodes CDR1 MNHEY and CDR2 SVGEGT. The V end lost 5 bases, the J end lost 9 bases, and 17 bases lay between the germline ends.

The chain uses TRBV4-1 and TRBJ2-7; D perhaps matches TRBD1 (5 bases). Germline V gene data show CDR1 as MGHRA and CDR2 as YSYEKL. V was trimmed by 1 base and J by 1 base, leaving 11 bases between them. This CDR3 is 15 amino acids long. The CDR3 region is CASSQGGRGSYEQYF. In DNA form, the CDR3 reads TGCGCCAGCAGCCAAGGCGGAAGGGGTTCCTACGAGCAGTACTTC.

The chain employs TRBV27 and TRBJ2-1; 7 bases agree with TRBD2. V was clipped by 1 base and J by 7 bases; unmatched bases: 10. Germline CDR1 and CDR2: MNHEY and SMNVEV (reference sequence). This CDR3 has 16 amino acids. CDR3 nucleotide sequence: TGTGCCAGCAGTTTATTGACGGGGGGTCCTTCGAATGAGCAGTTCTTC. Amino acids: CASSLLTGGPSNEQFF.

This clonotype occurred once. V gene TRBV19 combines with J gene TRBJ1-1, with 7 bases lining up with TRBD1. Unmatched junction bases numbered 10, after V lost 4 bases and J lost 5 bases. There are 15 residues in the CDR3. The germline V gene has CDR1 LNHDA and CDR2 SQIVND (reference sequence). CDR3 bases: TGTGCCAGTAGTAACCCAGGGGGGGGTTGGACTGAAGCTTTCTTT. Translation gives CASSNPGGGWTEAFF.

V is TRBV4-1 and J is TRBJ2-1, with 9 bases lining up with TRBD1. The ends lost 0 bases at V and 9 bases at J; junction bases unmatched: 9. CDR3 length: 16 amino acids. From germline, CDR1 is MGHRA and CDR2 YSYEKL. The CDR3 loop is CASSQEGGTGKIEQFF. CDR3 sequence (DNA): TGCGCCAGCAGCCAAGAGGGCGGGACAGGGAAAATTGAGCAGTTCTTC.

This clonotype was seen a handful of times. V is TRBV6-1 and J is TRBJ1-2; D gene unclear. Germline V gives CDR1 MNHNS, CDR2 SASEGT. The CDR3 totals 12 residues. V was shortened by 8 bases and J by 0 bases, with 7 bases between the two germline ends. The CDR3 spells CASVVPNYGYTF. The CDR3 DNA follows: TGTGCCAGCGTAGTACCTAACTATGGCTACACCTTC.

V usage is TRBV9 and J usage is TRBJ2-1, with 10 bases fitting TRBD2. The CDR3 spans 15 residues. Germline V CDR1 and CDR2: SGDLS, YYNGEE. Trimming took 3 bases from V and 8 from J; bases not matched to a gene: 8. The CDR3 protein is CASSASGGEGDEQFF. The CDR3 nucleotides read TGTGCCAGCAGCGCCAGCGGGGGGGAAGGGGATGAGCAGTTCTTC.

As to this clonotype: A clone one base away is much larger, so this may be a read error. The chain combines TRBV7-9 with TRBJ2-1, with a weak D call TRBD1 (6 bases). The CDR3 length is 13 residues. The germline CDR1 and CDR2 sequences are SEHNR and FQNEAQ (reference sequence). V lost 6 bases, J lost 3 bases, and 9 bases lay in between. The CDR3 is CASRGDNYNEQFF. In nucleotides, the CDR3 is TGTGCCAGCAGGGGGGACAACTACAATGAGCAGTTCTTC.

This clonotype occurred a few times. This chain joins TRBV27 and TRBJ2-2; D perhaps matches TRBD1 (5 bases). CDR3 size: 17 residues. Trimming cost V 8 bases and J 0 bases, with 19 bases left between them. The germline V gene encodes CDR1 MNHEY and CDR2 SMNVEV (reference sequence). For the CDR3, the DNA is TGTGCCAGCGGTTCCGGACAAGTCGGAGCGAACACCGGGGAGCTGTTTTTT. This encodes CASGSGQVGANTGELFF.

This clonotype has a handful of counts. The DNA of the CDR3 is TGTGCCAGCAGCATCCGCGGGGGGGCCTCAGATACGCAGTATTTT. Translated: CASSIRGGASDTQYF. The rearrangement links TRBV13 to TRBJ2-3; 9 positions match TRBD2. With V trimmed by 5 bases and J by 4 bases, 7 bases remained unmatched. The germline CDR1 and CDR2 sequences are PRHDT and FYEKMQ (reference sequence). This CDR3 contains 15 residues.

The sample holds a few counts of this clonotype. CDR3 loop: CASSTRGLGTDTQYF. DNA for the CDR3: TGTGCCAGCAGCACTAGGGGACTAGGGACAGATACGCAGTATTTT. J is TRBJ2-3 and V is TRBV7-6, with 8 bases identical to TRBD2. The germline V gene encodes CDR1 SGHVS and CDR2 FNYEAQ. The V segment lost 5 bases and the J segment 3 bases; nucleotides outside the gene matches: 7. The CDR3 is 15 residues long.

The V gene is TRBV7-3, the J gene TRBJ2-1; 7 positions match TRBD2. Per the germline V gene, CDR1 is SGHTA and CDR2 is FQGTGA. The CDR3 spans 13 residues. The V and J ends lost 5 bases and 10 bases, in that order; junction bases with no gene match: 8. The CDR3 protein is CASSRTSPGEQFF. The CDR3 nucleotides are TGTGCCAGCAGCAGGACTAGTCCGGGGGAGCAGTTCTTC.

The chain carries TRBV20-1 and TRBJ1-2, with D tentatively TRBD1 (5 bases). Looked up from germline, CDR1 is DFQATT and CDR2 is SNEGSKA (reference sequence). Trimming took off 2 bases at V and 6 bases at J, with 16 bases between the two ends. This CDR3 comprises 14 residues. This chain's CDR3 is CSARPSLQGHGYTF. The CDR3 bases are TGCAGTGCTAGACCGAGCTTGCAGGGACATGGCTACACCTTC.

The genes are TRBV19 and TRBJ2-2; a weak D match, TRBD1 (5 bases). The CDR3 spans 14 residues. V gave up 8 bases and J gave up 3 bases, with 13 bases separating them. Germline V gene lookup returns CDR1 LNHDA and CDR2 SQIVND (reference sequence). The CDR3 region is CASYDPGYTGELFF. CDR3 DNA: TGTGCCAGTTACGACCCAGGGTACACCGGGGAGCTGTTTTTT.

The CDR3 region is CASSLAHAEQYF. In DNA, the CDR3 is TGTGCCAGCAGCTTAGCCCATGCGGAGCAGTACTTC. The gene calls are TRBV7-9 and TRBJ2-7; D is uncertain. The V end was cut by 0 bases, the J end by 7 bases, with 7 bases between. Germline loops: CDR1 SEHNR, CDR2 FQNEAQ (reference sequence). The CDR3 runs 12 residues.

This chain joins TRBV27 and TRBJ1-5, with TRBD1 matching over 9 bases. V trimming: 7 bases; J trimming: 0 bases; junction bases outside the gene matches: 13. The CDR3 has 18 residues. In germline, CDR1 is MNHEY, CDR2 SMNVEV (reference sequence). CDR3 residues: CASKPLDRGPYSNQPQHF. CDR3 coding DNA: TGTGCCAGCAAACCGTTGGACAGGGGCCCTTATAGCAATCAGCCCCAGCATTTT.

The rearrangement links TRBV29-1 to TRBJ1-2; D may be TRBD1 (5 bases). Germline-derived CDR1 and CDR2 are SQVTM and ANQGSEA. The CDR3 has 11 amino acids. The germline V and J ends were trimmed by 3 bases and 4 bases, with 6 bases remaining between them. As DNA, the CDR3 is TGCAGCGTTGATCAGGGCTATGGCTACACCTTC. The encoded protein is CSVDQGYGYTF. The full variable domain, its missing parts supplied by reference TRBV29-1 and TRBJ1-2, is SAVISQKPSRDICQRGTSLTIQCQVDSQVTMMFWYRQQPGQSLTLIATANQGSEATYESGFVIDKFPISRPNLTFSTLTVSNMSPEDSSIYLCSVDQGYGYTFGSGTRLTVV.

The rearrangement uses TRBV9 and TRBJ1-2, with D hard to call. The CDR3 spans 14 residues. Germline loops: CDR1 SGDLS, CDR2 YYNGEE. Trimming shortened V by 4 bases and J by 2 bases, and 12 bases separated the two germline ends. The CDR3, as DNA: TGTGCCAGCAGCCCGAGTCCGGGAAACTATGGCTACACCTTC. Translating it yields CASSPSPGNYGYTF. The full variable domain, completed using reference TRBV9 and TRBJ1-2, is DSGVTQTPKHLITATGQRVTLRCSPRSGDLSVYWYQQSLDQGLQFLIQYYNGEERAKGNILERFSAQQFPDLHSELNLSSLELGDSALYFCASSPSPGNYGYTFGSGTRLTVV.

V and J are TRBV7-2 and TRBJ2-7, with a weak D call TRBD2 (6 bases). CDR3 length: 15 amino acids. Per the germline V gene, CDR1 is SGHTA and CDR2 is FQGNSA. The ends were cut back, 2 bases at V and 3 bases at J, with 14 bases in the middle. Here the CDR3 reads CASSLHGGLIYEQYF. CDR3 DNA: TGTGCCAGCAGCTTACACGGAGGGTTGATCTACGAGCAGTACTTC.

Concerning this clonotype: A read error may explain this, as a much larger clone is one base away. This sequence joins TRBV27 and TRBJ1-6; the match to TRBD1 covers 7 bases. The germline gives CDR1 MNHEY, CDR2 SMNVEV (reference sequence). The CDR3 consists of 15 residues. The CDR3 nucleotides are TGTGTCAGCAGGGGGATGGGCAGGACCAATTCACCCCTCCACTTT. Translated, it gives CVSRGMGRTNSPLHF.

This clonotype was observed a single time. The rearrangement links TRBV27 to TRBJ2-1, with D unresolved. The CDR3 extends over 14 amino acids. The V end lost 6 bases, the J end lost 2 bases, and 11 bases lay between the germline ends. From germline, CDR1 is MNHEY and CDR2 SMNVEV (reference sequence). The CDR3 loop is CASSPLEAYNEQFF. Here the CDR3 DNA reads TGTGCCAGCAGCCCCTTAGAGGCCTACAATGAGCAGTTCTTC.

In this sample, this clonotype turned up a few times. V and J are TRBV10-3 and TRBJ2-3; D unresolved. The germline CDR1 and CDR2 sequences are ENHRY and SYGVKD. The CDR3 covers 14 residues. Trimming removed 2 bases at V and 2 bases at J, with 8 bases between. CDR3 in DNA: TGTGCCATCAGTGAGGGTGCCGACACAGATACGCAGTATTTT. The encoded protein is CAISEGADTDTQYF.

The V call is TRBV7-9, the J call TRBJ1-3; TRBD1 agrees at 10 bases. With V trimmed by 11 bases and J by 3 bases, 10 bases remained unmatched. The CDR3 length is 15 residues. Germline assignment: CDR1 SEHNR and CDR2 FQNEAQ (reference sequence). The DNA for the CDR3 is TGTGCCTTCCCGGGACAGGGGACTTTTGGAAACACCATATATTTT. This translates into CAFPGQGTFGNTIYF. Variable domain in full (rest from reference TRBV7-9 and TRBJ1-3): DTGVSQNPRHKITKRGQNVTFRCDPISEHNRLYWYRQTLGQGPEFLTYFQNEAQLEKSRLLSDRFSAERPKGSFSTLEIQRTEQGDSAMYLCAFPGQGTFGNTIYFGEGSWLTVV.

The table lists this clonotype with a few counts. The chain is built from TRBV27 and TRBJ2-5; unclear D gene. Germline-derived CDR1 and CDR2 are MNHEY and SMNVEV (reference sequence). This CDR3 is 16 amino acids long. V was pared by 1 base and J by 5 bases, with 17 bases between. CDR3 loop: CASSLYPRSPRETQYF. The CDR3 DNA follows: TGTGCCAGCAGTTTATACCCCCGGTCACCACGGGAGACCCAGTACTTC.